The present T cell receptor (beta chain) was sequenced within a study of cytotoxic CD8 clonotypes in ibrutinib-treated CLL (dated by TCRdb to the early 2020s). A note on the overall study: In this cohort, approximately 15 patients were treatment-naive and under 13 were relapsed/refractory, while about 18 had unmutated IGHV. Samples averaged about 260,000 productive templates and 94,082 productive rearrangements. Partial responses were observed in around 25 patients and complete responses in 2; after a median follow-up of roughly 62 months, remission was maintained in approximately 14 patients and progression was observed in approximately 12. Cryopreserved peripheral blood mononuclear cells were obtained prior to treatment, at the time of response, and at either disease progression or sustained remission. All remission and progressive disease samples were collected while patients were still receiving ibrutinib. Longitudinal samples were available for about 30% of the roughly 86 trial participants. The response samples were drawn at a median of around eleven months into treatment, with a range of about 6 to 36 months.

The CDR3 numbers 16 residues from cysteine through phenylalanine. Left in the record is the CDR3 DNA by itself, 48 bases read in frame from the first base. Reading the germline V gene gives CDR1 SGHRS and CDR2 YFSETQ. V and J are truncated by 4 bases and 2 bases respectively, leaving an intervening sequence of 16 bases. As for this clone: Its recognized antigen is unknown. Per-nucleotide qualities are absent, and no much larger clonotype sits a single base away.

Summary of the overall study and its limitations: At ibrutinib response clonality went up, during sustained remission it held steady, and at progression it dropped back toward baseline. Public clonotypes were found to be uncommon and were observed to contract or remain stable during treatment; the increase in clonality was shown to reflect expansion of private clonotypes at ibrutinib response. Sampling times were not matched between sustained-remission and progressing patients, and lymph node repertoires were not studied. Baseline clonality exceeded that of age-matched healthy donors and correlated strongly with circulating CD8+ T-cell counts.

Each clonotype received, on average, about 10x coverage in deep resolution sequencing performed on a MiSeq, where the target depth lay between 1 in 1 million and 1 in 200,000 T cells. TCR beta libraries were generated with the immunoSEQ hsTCRB Kit. Regarding the original processing steps: The data were analyzed with ImmunoSEQ Analyzer and ImmunoSEQ Data Assistant, and V, D and J gene assignments followed IMGT definitions. Clonality, with values ranging from 0 to 1, was calculated as one minus the normalized Shannon entropy of productive rearrangement frequencies. Public clonotype analysis was restricted to overrepresented clonotypes comprising at least 0.05% of each patient's repertoire. About 13 age-matched healthy donor repertoires from immuneACCESS were used as controls for clonality. This immuneACCESS table, as held by TCRdb, lists in-frame sequences with V and J called but not all clones. Of the missing ones, under half trace to an unresolved V gene in checked studies; the others have no known cause. Clone size and the V and J calls come from that table; the DNA yielded D and trimming. The sample table contains approximately 350,000 clones; only one count was recorded for around 66% of them. Just under 6.5% of the sample is held by the ten biggest clonotypes.

For TCR beta library preparation, approximately 2 micrograms of genomic DNA was extracted from cryopreserved PBMCs. Longitudinal blood samples from CLL patients on ibrutinib monotherapy underwent high-throughput TCR beta sequencing. Patients were enrolled in a phase 2 open-label single-center ibrutinib monotherapy trial. The rearrangement joined TRBV5-1 to TRBJ1-5; perhaps TRBD1 is the D gene, with 5 bases matching. The starting material was PBMCs, obtained after 36 months of ibrutinib treatment. This receptor was obtained from a human donor with chronic lymphocytic leukemia. The sequence in DNA is TGCGCCAGCAGCCCGTGGGTCGTGGGGCGCAATCAGCCCCAGCATTTT. It codes for CASSPWVVGRNQPQHF.